The next 28 T cell receptor beta chains were all read from a single sample in a study of blood T cell repertoires in COVID-19. Method: immunoSEQ multiplex PCR; TCRdb's copy keeps in-frame clones and lacks some. The sample holds roughly 300,000 clones, around 86% seen once. Sample: PBMCs or T cells enriched from blood (not recorded which). All receptors derive from a woman aged 18-29 years who had recovered from COVID-19.

This clone showed up just a few times. The CDR3 reads CASSYARTATNSPLHF. CDR3 sequence (DNA): TGTGCCAGCAGTTACGCACGGACAGCGACTAATTCACCCCTCCACTTT. The J gene is TRBJ1-6, the V gene TRBV6-5; tentatively, D is TRBD1 (6 bases). From germline, CDR1 is MNHEY and CDR2 SVGAGI. This CDR3 is built from 16 residues. V lost 2 bases, J lost 6 bases, and 14 bases lay in between.

This clone was seen only a few times. The V gene is TRBV7-6, the J gene TRBJ1-3, with D possibly being TRBD1 (6 bases). Germline V lookup: CDR1 SGHVS, CDR2 FNYEAQ. The V end lost 2 bases, the J end lost 0 bases, and 17 bases lay between the germline ends. The CDR3 spans 18 residues. CDR3 amino acids: CASSLPTGTPNSGNTIYF. The CDR3 nucleotides are TGTGCCAGCAGCTTACCAACCGGGACACCCAACTCTGGAAACACCATATATTTT.

Of note for this clone: Other DNA sequences from this sample encode an identical CDR3 as well. The rearrangement links TRBV7-9 to TRBJ1-1; D unresolved. The CDR3 has 13 residues. Germline values: CDR1 SEHNR, CDR2 FQNEAQ (reference sequence). V lost 5 bases and J lost 3, with 10 bases in between. For the CDR3, the DNA is TGTGCCAGCAGCCCCCCGGGTGACACTGAAGCTTTCTTT. Its protein product is CASSPPGDTEAFF.

The chain links TRBV5-6 to TRBJ1-2; 9 bases align to TRBD1. This CDR3 region has 16 residues. Germline V gene sequence: CDR1 SGHDT, CDR2 YYEEEE. The V segment lost 0 bases and the J segment 4 bases; nucleotides outside the gene matches: 7. CDR3 DNA sequence: TGTGCCAGCAGCTTGGAGACAGGGGGTATGAGCTATGGCTACACCTTC. Protein: CASSLETGGMSYGYTF. Combining the CDR3 with reference TRBV5-6 and TRBJ1-2 gives the whole variable domain DAGVTQSPTHLIKTRGQQVTLRCSPKSGHDTVSWYQQALGQGPQFIFQYYEEEERQRGNFPDRFSGHQFPNYSSELNVNALLLGDSALYLCASSLETGGMSYGYTFGSGTRLTVV.

This chain links TRBV18 with TRBJ1-4; 8 bases fit TRBD1. Losses at the gene ends were 0 bases for V and 8 bases for J; bases not matched to a gene: 8. Looked up from germline, CDR1 is KGHSH and CDR2 is LQKENI. The CDR3 loop spans 16 amino acids. The CDR3 sequence: CASSPPSRQGKEKLFF. As DNA, the CDR3 is TGTGCCAGCTCACCACCGAGTCGACAGGGGAAGGAAAAACTGTTTTTT.

The J gene is TRBJ1-4, the V gene TRBV3-1 (or the pseudogene TRBV3-2); TRBD1 matches 11 bases. The CDR3 has 16 amino acids. Germline CDR1 and CDR2: LGHDT and YNNKEL (reference sequence). The ends lost 4 bases at V and 2 bases at J; junction bases unmatched: 3. CDR3 loop: CASSPGTGGTNEKLFF. The CDR3 DNA is TGTGCCAGCAGCCCCGGGACAGGGGGGACTAATGAAAAACTGTTTTTT.

J is TRBJ2-1 and V is TRBV2, with TRBD1 identical over 9 bases. Germline CDR1 SNHLY, CDR2 FYNNEI. The V and J ends lost 10 bases and 5 bases, in that order; junction bases with no gene match: 12. The CDR3 has 15 residues. The CDR3 reads CAIQGVGTGHNEQFF. In nucleotides, the CDR3 is TGTGCCATTCAAGGTGTTGGGACAGGGCACAATGAGCAGTTCTTC.

DNA for the CDR3: TGTGCCAGCAGCCGGGACAGGTCCTACGAGCAGTACTTC. It specifies CASSRDRSYEQYF. The chain couples TRBV5-8 to TRBJ2-7; 8 nucleotides line up with TRBD1. The V and J ends lost 4 bases and 1 base, in that order; junction bases with no gene match: 1. The CDR3 extends over 13 amino acids. Germline CDR1 reads SGHTS; CDR2 reads YDEGEE. Based on the CDR3 plus reference TRBV5-8 and TRBJ2-7, the full variable domain is EAGVTQSPTHLIKTRGQQATLRCSPISGHTSVYWYQQALGLGLQFLLWYDEGEERNRGNFPPRFSGRQFPNYSSELNVNALELEDSALYLCASSRDRSYEQYFGPGTRLTVT.

The chain recombines TRBV2 with TRBJ1-1; weak D call: TRBD1 (5 bases). Germline assignment: CDR1 SNHLY and CDR2 FYNNEI. CDR3 length equals 13 residues. Trimming shortened V by 6 bases and J by 1 base, and 9 bases separated the two germline ends. In DNA form, the CDR3 reads TGTGCCAGCAGAGCACAGGAGAACACTGAAGCTTTCTTT. Protein product: CASRAQENTEAFF.

CDR3 nucleotide sequence: TGTGCCAGTAGTTTGACAGGGTGGAATGAGCAGTTCTTC. Amino acids: CASSLTGWNEQFF. This chain joins TRBV19 and TRBJ2-1; 7 bases match TRBD1. This CDR3 region has 13 residues. Losses at the gene ends were 5 bases for V and 7 bases for J; bases not matched to a gene: 5. Germline V gene sequence: CDR1 LNHDA, CDR2 SQIVND (reference sequence).

This clone was seen only once. This chain joins TRBV28 and TRBJ1-4; D is uncertain. Trimming removed 7 bases at V and 5 bases at J, with 14 bases between. The germline gives CDR1 MDHEN, CDR2 SYDVKM. This CDR3 region has 14 residues. The CDR3 region has the DNA TGTGCCAGCAAATTCAGGCCTGCAAATGAAAAACTGTTTTTT. Translated: CASKFRPANEKLFF. Full variable domain (remainder filled in from reference TRBV28 and TRBJ1-4): DVKVTQSSRYLVKRTGEKVFLECVQDMDHENMFWYRQDPGLGLRLIYFSYDVKMKEKGDIPEGYSVSREKKERFSLILESASTNQTSMYLCASKFRPANEKLFFGSGTQLSVL.

This clone was counted once. This chain joins TRBV2 and TRBJ1-2; D is possibly TRBD1 (5 bases). There are 15 residues in the CDR3. Trimming removed 7 bases at V and 2 bases at J, with 17 bases between. Germline loops: CDR1 SNHLY, CDR2 FYNNEI. The CDR3 DNA sequence: TGTGCCAGCACAATCGTCACAGGATCGAACTATGGCTACACCTTC. As protein: CASTIVTGSNYGYTF.

This chain links TRBV10-2 with TRBJ1-1; 11 nucleotides line up with TRBD1. J was trimmed by 2 bases and V by 0 bases; bases with no gene match: 11. CDR1 is WSHSY and CDR2 is SAAADI in the germline V gene. The CDR3 has 19 amino acids. The CDR3: CASSESTVWTGGGNTEAFF. The CDR3 DNA sequence: TGCGCCAGCAGTGAGTCGACCGTTTGGACAGGGGGCGGAAACACTGAAGCTTTCTTT.

The rearrangement links TRBV24-1 to TRBJ2-7; a possible D gene is TRBD2 (5 bases). Trimming removed 0 bases at V and 0 bases at J, with 11 bases between. In germline, CDR1 is KGHDR, CDR2 SFDVKD. The CDR3 is made up of 16 amino acids. CDR3 bases: TGTGCCACCAGTGATTTGCCGCATACTAGCTCCTACGAGCAGTACTTC. Its protein is CATSDLPHTSSYEQYF.

The chain uses TRBV28 and TRBJ1-2; D is ambiguous. CDR3 length equals 15 residues. Trimming shortened V by 3 bases and J by 6 bases, and 17 bases separated the two germline ends. Germline V gives CDR1 MDHEN, CDR2 SYDVKM. The CDR3 DNA reads TGTGCCAGCAGTTTCACAGCCCTCGAGTCTAATGGCTACACCTTC. This gives the protein CASSFTALESNGYTF.

The chain carries TRBV11-2 and TRBJ2-7; 10 positions match TRBD2. CDR1 is SGHAT, CDR2 FQNNGV, per germline. CDR3 size: 15 residues. Trimming cost V 7 bases and J 0 bases; bases outside gene matches: 6. CDR3 region: CASTSLAGPSYEQYF. CDR3 DNA: TGTGCCAGCACCTCACTAGCGGGGCCCTCCTACGAGCAGTACTTC. The full variable domain, its missing parts supplied by reference TRBV11-2 and TRBJ2-7, is EAGVAQSPRYKIIEKRQSVAFWCNPISGHATLYWYQQILGQGPKLLIQFQNNGVVDDSQLPKDRFSAERLKGVDSTLKIQPAKLEDSAVYLCASTSLAGPSYEQYFGPGTRLTVT.

CDR3 region: CASSSQGLGSSEQYF. CDR3 nucleotide sequence: TGTGCCAGCAGTTCTCAAGGACTAGGGTCATCCGAGCAGTACTTC. The gene calls are TRBV6-5 and TRBJ2-7; 7 bases are a match to TRBD2. Germline V CDR1 and CDR2: MNHEY, SVGAGI. The CDR3 loop spans 15 amino acids. Trimming cost V 4 bases and J 6 bases; bases outside gene matches: 12.

V and J are TRBV11-2 and TRBJ2-7; a weak D match, TRBD1 (6 bases). V was shortened by 6 bases and J by 3 bases, with 9 bases between the two germline ends. This CDR3 is 12 amino acids long. Germline CDR1 reads SGHAT; CDR2 reads FQNNGV. The CDR3 DNA follows: TGTGCCAGCAGTTTACAGGGCTACGAGCAGTACTTC. It specifies CASSLQGYEQYF.

This chain joins TRBV4-1 and TRBJ2-7; unclear D gene. This CDR3 comprises 13 residues. With 3 bases removed from V and 10 bases from J, the gap between germline ends came to 16 bases. The V gene's germline CDR1 is MGHRA and CDR2 YSYEKL. CDR3 residues: CASSQETETHQYF. The CDR3 DNA sequence: TGCGCCAGCAGCCAGGAGACTGAAACCCATCAGTACTTC.

J is TRBJ1-1 and V is TRBV20-1; no definite D call. This CDR3 spans 11 amino acids. The V gene lost 5 bases and the J gene lost 3 bases, with 7 bases spanning the gap. Germline CDR1 reads DFQATT; CDR2 reads SNEGSKA (reference sequence). CDR3: CSAPFDTEAFF. CDR3 sequence (DNA): TGCAGTGCTCCGTTTGACACTGAAGCTTTCTTT.

V gene TRBV21-1 combines with J gene TRBJ2-5; TRBD2 was called by the table and not checked on the DNA. TRBV21-1 is described as a pseudogene. The length of the CDR3 is 15 residues. The CDR3 protein is CASSKDPSRGETQYF. Written as DNA, the CDR3 is TGTGCCAGCAGCAAAGATCCCAGCAGAGGAGAGACCCAGTACTTC.

The chain has TRBV24-1 and TRBJ2-2; D perhaps matches TRBD2 (6 bases). The germline V gene has CDR1 KGHDR and CDR2 SFDVKD. This CDR3 is 14 amino acids long. Trimming took 5 bases from V and 3 from J, leaving 9 bases between them. CDR3 residues: CATSGTTHTGELFF. For the CDR3, the DNA is TGTGCCACCAGTGGGACTACCCACACCGGGGAGCTGTTTTTT.

This chain joins TRBV7-9 and TRBJ1-2; tentatively, D is TRBD1 (5 bases). CDR3 length: 15 amino acids. Trimming shortened V by 4 bases and J by 4 bases, and 16 bases separated the two germline ends. Germline values: CDR1 SEHNR, CDR2 FQNEAQ (reference sequence). CDR3 bases: TGTGCCAGCAGCTACGCCGGGGGACCGAGCTATGGCTACACCTTC. As protein: CASSYAGGPSYGYTF.

The chain couples TRBV9 to TRBJ2-2; TRBD2 is a possible D gene (6 bases). Germline lookup yields CDR1 SGDLS and CDR2 YYNGEE. This CDR3 has 15 residues. The V and J ends lost 0 bases and 5 bases respectively, with 11 bases between them. CDR3 nucleotides: TGTGCCAGCAGCGTAGGACTAGTCGGGACCGGGGAGCTGTTTTTT. The encoded protein is CASSVGLVGTGELFF. The entire variable domain, with the rest obtained from reference TRBV9 and TRBJ2-2, is as follows: DSGVTQTPKHLITATGQRVTLRCSPRSGDLSVYWYQQSLDQGLQFLIQYYNGEERAKGNILERFSAQQFPDLHSELNLSSLELGDSALYFCASSVGLVGTGELFFGEGSRLTVL.

The CDR3 protein is CSVEDHGPAFF. CDR3 nucleotides: TGCAGCGTTGAAGATCATGGCCCCGCTTTCTTT. The rearrangement joins TRBV29-1 to TRBJ1-1; D ambiguous. CDR1 is SQVTM, CDR2 ANQGSEA, per germline. V gave up 0 bases and J gave up 11 bases, with 10 bases separating them. CDR3 length: 11 residues.

The rearrangement joins TRBV5-1 to TRBJ1-6, with D possibly TRBD1 on 5 matching bases. V was clipped by 2 bases and J by 7 bases, with 19 bases between them. The CDR3 loop spans 17 amino acids. The germline V gene encodes CDR1 SGHRS and CDR2 YFSETQ. DNA for the CDR3: TGCGCCAGCAGCTTCATACCGAACAGGTACAGGAATTCACCCCTCCACTTT. Translating gives CASSFIPNRYRNSPLHF.

V gene TRBV18 combines with J gene TRBJ1-1; D is unclear. The CDR3 contains 15 residues. Per the germline V gene, CDR1 is KGHSH and CDR2 is LQKENI. The V gene lost 3 bases and the J gene lost 0 bases, with 11 bases spanning the gap. The CDR3 sequence: CASSPETLLNTEAFF. For the CDR3, the DNA is TGTGCCAGCTCACCGGAGACTCTACTGAACACTGAAGCTTTCTTT.

This clone was counted only a few times. V gene TRBV7-7 combines with J gene TRBJ1-2; tentative D call: TRBD1 (6 bases). The CDR3 loop spans 17 amino acids. V shed 2 bases and J shed 1 base, with 17 bases lying between them. CDR1 SSHAT and CDR2 FNYEAQ come from the germline V gene (reference sequence). CDR3 loop: CASSLSHAAGDNYGYTF. CDR3 nucleotides: TGTGCCAGCAGCTTATCCCACGCGGCAGGGGATAACTATGGCTACACCTTC. Looking up the rest from reference TRBV7-7 and TRBJ1-2 gives the full variable domain: GAGVSQSPRYKVTKRGQDVTLRCDPISSHATLYWYQQALGQGPEFLTYFNYEAQPDKSGLPSDRFSAERPEGSISTLTIQRTEQRDSAMYRCASSLSHAAGDNYGYTFGSGTRLTVV.